Presented here are 5 T cell receptor beta chains from one specimen sequenced in a study of shared clonotypes between healthy human individuals. Measured with immunoSEQ multiplex PCR; TCRdb has only the in-frame clones, and not every one. The sample yields about 2.1 million clones, about 92% seen once. Positively selected for CCR7, the CD45RO-negative cells used as naive CD8 cells excluded terminally differentiated effector memory CD45RA+ cells. Sequenced: naive CD8+ T cells from PBMCs. The receptor set was obtained from a man between 18 and 35 years old in good health. Some clones in this sample may be carry-over from other donors' samples.

The chain has TRBV2 and TRBJ1-1; 7 bases map to TRBD1. Trimming at V came to 8 bases and at J to 0 bases, leaving 9 bases not matched to a gene. CDR1 and CDR2 (germline): SNHLY, FYNNEI. The CDR3 is made up of 15 amino acids. CDR3 loop: CASGKGASLNTEAFF. CDR3 bases: TGTGCCAGCGGGAAGGGGGCCAGTTTGAACACTGAAGCTTTCTTT. Full variable domain (remainder filled in from reference TRBV2 and TRBJ1-1): EPEVTQTPSHQVTQMGQEVILRCVPISNHLYFYWYRQILGQKVEFLVSFYNNEISEKSEIFDDQFSVERPDGSNFTLKIRSTKLEDSAMYFCASGKGASLNTEAFFGQGTRLTVV.

The CDR3 loop reads CASSLRGTSGKETQYF. CDR3 DNA: TGTGCCAGCAGTTTAAGGGGGACTAGCGGGAAAGAGACCCAGTACTTC. V usage is TRBV27 and J usage is TRBJ2-5, with 13 bases matching TRBD2. Looked up from germline, CDR1 is MNHEY and CDR2 is SMNVEV (reference sequence). V trimming: 2 bases; J trimming: 3 bases; junction bases outside the gene matches: 3. The CDR3 contains 16 residues.

The chain employs TRBV30 and TRBJ2-7; weak D call: TRBD2 (6 bases). The V gene lost 4 bases and the J gene lost 3 bases, with 13 bases spanning the gap. Germline assignment: CDR1 GTSNPN and CDR2 SVGIG (reference sequence). This CDR3 comprises 13 residues. The CDR3 reads CAWTRDSYYEQYF. The CDR3 DNA reads TGTGCCTGGACCAGGGACTCCTACTACGAGCAGTACTTC.

The chain couples TRBV7-4 to TRBJ2-7; 9 nucleotides line up with TRBD1. The junction had 14 bases not matched to a gene; V was cut back by 4 bases and J by 7 bases. This CDR3 is built from 16 residues. The V gene's germline CDR1 is SGHVT and CDR2 SQSDAQ. In DNA, the CDR3 is TGTGCCAGCAGCTCGCACAGGGGGCAAAGCGGGGTGGAGCAGTACTTC. This sequence encodes CASSSHRGQSGVEQYF.

The rearrangement links TRBV28 to TRBJ1-5; 7 positions match TRBD1. This CDR3 is built from 18 residues. CDR1 is MDHEN, CDR2 SYDVKM, per germline. Trimming removed 4 bases from V and 0 bases from J; junction bases left unmatched: 12. The CDR3: CASSWGTGTAYSNQPQHF. Written as DNA, the CDR3 is TGTGCCAGCAGTTGGGGAACCGGGACAGCTTATAGCAATCAGCCCCAGCATTTT.